The 30 T cell receptor beta chains presented below share a single source sample, sequenced in a study of T cell responses to AZD1222 COVID-19 vaccine. Only in-frame clones appear in the TCRdb table, and some are missing; sequencing was by immunoSEQ multiplex PCR. The sample records tens of thousands of clones, 80% to 90% being singletons. This sample comprised peripheral blood, obtained on day 0 of AZD1222 vaccination. The source is an adult in good health.

This clone occurred a few times. CDR3 protein: CASSQAGDQAQHF. CDR3 nucleotide sequence: TGTGCCAGCAGCCAGGCAGGGGACCAGGCCCAGCATTTT. The chain carries TRBV3-1 (or the pseudogene TRBV3-2) and TRBJ1-5; D perhaps matches TRBD1 (6 bases). This CDR3 region has 13 residues. Trimming removed 3 bases at V and 11 bases at J, with 14 bases between. Germline V gives CDR1 LGHDT, CDR2 YNNKEL (reference sequence).

The V gene is TRBV10-1, the J gene TRBJ1-6, with a weak D call TRBD1 (5 bases). Between the trimmed V and J ends, which lost 2 bases and 14 bases, there was a span of 13 bases. The CDR3 contains 13 residues. Germline assignment: CDR1 WNHNN and CDR2 SYGVQD (reference sequence). CDR3 in amino acids: CASSEGPRAALHF. DNA of the CDR3: TGCGCCAGCAGTGAGGGCCCCAGGGCGGCCCTCCACTTT.

V is TRBV7-8 and J is TRBJ2-7, with D maybe TRBD1 (6 bases). In germline, CDR1 is SGHVS, CDR2 FQNEAQ. V lost 1 base to trimming and J lost 7 bases, with 14 bases between them. There are 14 residues in the CDR3. Written as DNA, the CDR3 is TGTGCCAGCAGCTTAGGTACAGGGAATAGGGAGCAGTACTTC. This sequence encodes CASSLGTGNREQYF.

This chain links TRBV6-5 with TRBJ2-7, with 10 nucleotides matching TRBD1. CDR1 and CDR2 from the germline V gene are MNHEY and SVGAGI. V dropped 8 bases and J dropped 2; count of bases not matched to a gene: 9. CDR3 length: 15 amino acids. The CDR3 coding sequence is TGTGCCAGCCCCCCCGACAGGGGGCTCCCCTACGAGCAGTACTTC. Residues: CASPPDRGLPYEQYF.

This clone has a handful of counts. The chain links TRBV27 to TRBJ1-2; 9 positions match TRBD1. The germline gives CDR1 MNHEY, CDR2 SMNVEV (reference sequence). V was clipped by 8 bases and J by 4 bases; unmatched bases: 14. The CDR3 is 16 residues long. CDR3 region: CASSYAPDRGFYGYTF. CDR3 DNA: TGTGCCAGCTCCTATGCGCCGGACAGGGGATTCTATGGCTACACCTTC.

The rearrangement uses TRBV19 and TRBJ2-2; 9 nucleotides line up with TRBD1. Trimming took 8 bases from V and 7 from J; bases not matched to a gene: 5. Germline V CDR1 and CDR2: LNHDA, SQIVND (reference sequence). CDR3 length equals 13 residues. The CDR3 sequence: CASGGQGGGELFF. For the CDR3, the DNA is TGTGCCAGTGGGGGACAGGGTGGCGGGGAGCTGTTTTTT.

The CDR3 region has the DNA TGTGCCAGCTCACCGAGGGACAGCGCTAACTATGGCTACACCTTC. Its protein is CASSPRDSANYGYTF. The chain has TRBV18 and TRBJ1-2, with 7 nucleotides matching TRBD1. Germline CDR1 reads KGHSH; CDR2 reads LQKENI. The CDR3 contains 15 residues. Unmatched junction bases numbered 4, after V lost 3 bases and J lost 0 bases.

The chain has TRBV5-1 and TRBJ2-7; no clear D gene. The CDR3 loop spans 15 amino acids. Germline V gene data show CDR1 as SGHRS and CDR2 as YFSETQ. Deletions cut 2 bases from V and 0 bases from J, with 12 bases between. The CDR3 bases are TGCGCCAGCAGCTTATCTCCAGGCAGCTCCTACGAGCAGTACTTC. It encodes CASSLSPGSSYEQYF.

J is TRBJ2-1 and V is TRBV27, with 13 positions matching TRBD2. V lost 5 bases, J lost 9 bases, and 10 bases stayed unmatched. The germline V gene encodes CDR1 MNHEY and CDR2 SMNVEV (reference sequence). The CDR3 length is 16 residues. The CDR3 loop reads CASSLLLAGGPGEQFF. The CDR3 DNA reads as TGTGCCAGCAGTCTCCTACTAGCGGGAGGGCCGGGTGAGCAGTTCTTC.

The rearrangement uses TRBV15 and TRBJ2-2, with D possibly matching TRBD2 (7 bases). The CDR3 has 16 residues. Trimming left V 0 bases short and J 6 bases short, with 14 bases between. Germline V gene lookup returns CDR1 LNHNV and CDR2 YYDKDF (reference sequence). For the CDR3, the DNA is TGTGCCACCAGCAGAGATCTCGGGGGGCGATCCGGGGAGCTGTTTTTT. Amino acid sequence: CATSRDLGGRSGELFF.

Details on this clone: A read error may produce the germline difference seen at one junction end. The V gene is TRBV28, the J gene TRBJ1-2, with TRBD1 as a possible D gene (5 bases). The CDR3 sequence is 12 residues long. Germline V lookup: CDR1 MDHEN, CDR2 SYDVKM. The CDR3 sequence: CASSRGNYGHTF. The CDR3 DNA reads as TGTGCCAGCAGTAGGGGTAACTATGGCCACACCTTC.

In its sample, this clone was seen once. V gene TRBV7-9 combines with J gene TRBJ2-2; D remains unclear. Trimming cost V 5 bases and J 2 bases, with 12 bases left between them. This CDR3 comprises 15 residues. Looked up from germline, CDR1 is SEHNR and CDR2 is FQNEAQ (reference sequence). The CDR3 reads CASSVGNRNTGELFF. In DNA form, the CDR3 reads TGTGCCAGCAGCGTAGGGAACAGAAACACCGGGGAGCTGTTTTTT.

This chain joins TRBV10-3 and TRBJ1-5; 10 positions agree with TRBD1. The length of the CDR3 is 17 residues. With 4 bases clipped from V and 0 bases from J, the junction kept 6 bases outside the gene matches. Germline values: CDR1 ENHRY, CDR2 SYGVKD. The DNA for the CDR3 is TGTGCCATCAGTGGGGGGACAGGGGTTGGTAGCAATCAGCCCCAGCATTTT. This sequence encodes CAISGGTGVGSNQPQHF.

V is TRBV10-2 and J is TRBJ2-5; 9 bases match TRBD1. The CDR3 sequence is 17 residues long. Germline lookup yields CDR1 WSHSY and CDR2 SAAADI. Trimming removed 6 bases from V and 2 bases from J; junction bases left unmatched: 13. CDR3 DNA: TGCGCCAGCAGAACCGGGACAGGGATCGGAGGGCAAGAGACCCAGTACTTC. It specifies CASRTGTGIGGQETQYF.

The genes are TRBV20-1 and TRBJ2-1; the D is unclear. The germline V and J ends were trimmed by 3 bases and 3 bases, with 12 bases remaining between them. The germline gives CDR1 DFQATT, CDR2 SNEGSKA (reference sequence). The CDR3 runs 14 residues. The DNA of the CDR3 is TGCAGTGCTAGTCGCCAGACCTTCTACAATGAGCAGTTCTTC. Its translation: CSASRQTFYNEQFF.

This rearrangement joins TRBV19 to TRBJ2-2; 10 bases map to TRBD2. The V gene's germline CDR1 is LNHDA and CDR2 SQIVND (reference sequence). The CDR3 contains 14 residues. J was trimmed by 3 bases and V by 6 bases; bases with no gene match: 1. DNA of the CDR3: TGTGCCAGTAGAACTAGCGGGGACACCGGGGAGCTGTTTTTT. Translation gives CASRTSGDTGELFF. Full variable domain (remainder filled in from reference TRBV19 and TRBJ2-2): DGGITQSPKYLFRKEGQNVTLSCEQNLNHDAMYWYRQDPGQGLRLIYYSQIVNDFQKGDIAEGYSVSREKKESFPLTVTSAQKNPTAFYLCASRTSGDTGELFFGEGSRLTVL.

This clone occurred once. The chain links TRBV9 to TRBJ1-3; 9 nucleotides match TRBD1. J lost 2 bases, V lost 4 bases, and 4 bases had no gene match. The CDR3 spans 15 residues. Per germline, CDR1 SGDLS and CDR2 YYNGEE. CDR3 region: CASSLGQGPGNTIYF. The CDR3 nucleotides read TGTGCCAGCAGCTTGGGACAGGGCCCTGGAAACACCATATATTTT.

The gene calls are TRBV5-1 and TRBJ1-4; D not certain. Germline V lookup: CDR1 SGHRS, CDR2 YFSETQ. The CDR3 is 16 residues long. Deletions cut 2 bases from V and 0 bases from J, with 11 bases between. The CDR3 protein is CASSLLTDSTNEKLFF. Written as DNA, the CDR3 is TGCGCCAGCAGCTTACTAACAGATTCAACTAATGAAAAACTGTTTTTT. Using reference TRBV5-1 and TRBJ1-4 for the parts outside the CDR3, the full variable domain is KAGVTQTPRYLIKTRGQQVTLSCSPISGHRSVSWYQQTPGQGLQFLFEYFSETQRNKGNFPGRFSGRQFSNSRSEMNVSTLELGDSALYLCASSLLTDSTNEKLFFGSGTQLSVL.

This clone came up once. The chain has TRBV28 and TRBJ2-2; D possibly corresponds to TRBD1 (5 bases). Germline values: CDR1 MDHEN, CDR2 SYDVKM. The CDR3 consists of 13 residues. Between the trimmed V and J ends, which lost 10 bases and 4 bases, there was a span of 13 bases. CDR3 loop: CAIVGGATGELFF. The CDR3 DNA sequence: TGTGCCATTGTGGGTGGGGCCACCGGGGAGCTGTTTTTT.

The V call is TRBV2, the J call TRBJ1-4; a possible D gene is TRBD1 (6 bases). The CDR3 runs to 14 residues. Trimming removed 5 bases from V and 6 bases from J, with 13 bases in between. Per the germline V gene, CDR1 is SNHLY and CDR2 is FYNNEI. The CDR3 is CASSFGQRDEKLFF. The CDR3 DNA reads TGTGCCAGCAGTTTCGGACAGAGGGATGAAAAACTGTTTTTT.

This clone was observed a few times. The sample carries other DNA sequences with the same CDR3. The rearrangement uses TRBV5-1 and TRBJ2-1; D perhaps matches TRBD2 (6 bases). The CDR3 runs 13 residues. CDR1 and CDR2 from the germline V gene are SGHRS and YFSETQ. The germline V and J ends were trimmed by 2 bases and 6 bases, with 9 bases remaining between them. The CDR3 protein is CASSFGGTNEQFF. CDR3 DNA: TGCGCCAGCAGCTTCGGAGGGACCAATGAGCAGTTCTTC.

The rearrangement joins TRBV7-2 to TRBJ1-2; unclear D gene. With 5 bases removed from V and 10 bases from J, the gap between germline ends came to 23 bases. Germline values: CDR1 SGHTA, CDR2 FQGNSA. CDR3 length: 15 amino acids. The CDR3 spells CASSTHGVGSESYTF. Written as DNA, the CDR3 is TGTGCCAGCAGCACGCATGGGGTCGGGTCTGAGTCCTACACCTTC. Supplemented by reference TRBV7-2 and TRBJ1-2, the full variable domain reads GAGVSQSPSNKVTEKGKDVELRCDPISGHTALYWYRQSLGQGLEFLIYFQGNSAPDKSGLPSDRFSAERTGGSVSTLTIQRTQQEDSAVYLCASSTHGVGSESYTFGSGTRLTVV.

The chain joins TRBV6-4 to TRBJ1-2, with 9 nucleotides matching TRBD1. Trimming removed 4 bases from V and 7 bases from J; junction bases left unmatched: 7. CDR1 is MRHNA and CDR2 is SNTAGT in the germline V gene. The CDR3 covers 14 residues. The CDR3 here is CASSATGGAAGYTF. DNA of the CDR3: TGTGCCAGCAGTGCAACAGGGGGCGCCGCTGGCTACACCTTC.

V and J are TRBV5-4 and TRBJ2-1, with 9 nucleotides matching TRBD2. V was clipped by 6 bases and J by 2 bases; unmatched bases: 9. The CDR3 extends over 16 amino acids. Germline V gene sequence: CDR1 SGHNT, CDR2 YYREEE (reference sequence). The CDR3 spells CASTPGAGGAYNEQFF. CDR3 DNA: TGTGCCAGCACTCCAGGGGCGGGAGGGGCCTACAATGAGCAGTTCTTC.

The chain has TRBV10-1 and TRBJ1-4; D is unclear. The CDR3 covers 13 residues. CDR1 is WNHNN and CDR2 is SYGVQD in the germline V gene (reference sequence). The V gene lost 6 bases and the J gene lost 3 bases, with 8 bases spanning the gap. The CDR3: CASRRAANEKLFF. The CDR3, as DNA: TGCGCCAGCAGACGAGCGGCTAATGAAAAACTGTTTTTT.

This clone was found once. The gene calls are TRBV6-1 and TRBJ1-6; D is unresolved. Deletions cut 3 bases from V and 7 bases from J, with 10 bases between. CDR3 length equals 14 residues. Germline V CDR1 and CDR2: MNHNS, SASEGT. CDR3 DNA sequence: TGTGCCAGCAGTGAGGGCCTGGAGAATTCACCCCTCCACTTT. It translates to CASSEGLENSPLHF.

This chain joins TRBV11-2 and TRBJ1-2; D is perhaps TRBD1 (6 bases). Trimming took off 1 base at V and 3 bases at J, with 9 bases between the two ends. The CDR3 loop spans 14 amino acids. The germline CDR1 and CDR2 sequences are SGHAT and FQNNGV. CDR3 DNA: TGTGCCAGCAGCTTAGCACAGGGCCACTATGGCTACACCTTC. The encoded protein is CASSLAQGHYGYTF.

The rearrangement joins TRBV6-5 to TRBJ2-7, with 12 bases that match TRBD1. The trim removed 3 bases at V and 6 bases at J, leaving 6 bases unmatched. The CDR3 length is 15 residues. Germline V gene sequence: CDR1 MNHEY, CDR2 SVGAGI. In DNA, the CDR3 is TGTGCCAGCAGTTATTTCGGGACAGGGGGCGGCGAGCAGTACTTC. It yields the protein CASSYFGTGGGEQYF.

The chain recombines TRBV3-1 (or the pseudogene TRBV3-2) with TRBJ1-3; D gene unclear. V was trimmed by 0 bases and J by 0 bases, leaving 9 bases between them. The CDR3 sequence is 16 residues long. Germline CDR1 is LGHDT and CDR2 is YNNKEL (reference sequence). CDR3 nucleotides: TGTGCCAGCAGCCAAGATAAATACACCTCTGGAAACACCATATATTTT. Translation: CASSQDKYTSGNTIYF.

This clone is medium-sized within its sample. V gene TRBV28 combines with J gene TRBJ2-3; no firm D call. Looked up from germline, CDR1 is MDHEN and CDR2 is SYDVKM. V lost 3 bases to trimming and J lost 3 bases, with 10 bases between them. The CDR3 runs to 14 residues. The CDR3 nucleotides are TGTGCCAGCAGTTTTTTAAGTGGAACAGATACGCAGTATTTT. Its translation: CASSFLSGTDTQYF.